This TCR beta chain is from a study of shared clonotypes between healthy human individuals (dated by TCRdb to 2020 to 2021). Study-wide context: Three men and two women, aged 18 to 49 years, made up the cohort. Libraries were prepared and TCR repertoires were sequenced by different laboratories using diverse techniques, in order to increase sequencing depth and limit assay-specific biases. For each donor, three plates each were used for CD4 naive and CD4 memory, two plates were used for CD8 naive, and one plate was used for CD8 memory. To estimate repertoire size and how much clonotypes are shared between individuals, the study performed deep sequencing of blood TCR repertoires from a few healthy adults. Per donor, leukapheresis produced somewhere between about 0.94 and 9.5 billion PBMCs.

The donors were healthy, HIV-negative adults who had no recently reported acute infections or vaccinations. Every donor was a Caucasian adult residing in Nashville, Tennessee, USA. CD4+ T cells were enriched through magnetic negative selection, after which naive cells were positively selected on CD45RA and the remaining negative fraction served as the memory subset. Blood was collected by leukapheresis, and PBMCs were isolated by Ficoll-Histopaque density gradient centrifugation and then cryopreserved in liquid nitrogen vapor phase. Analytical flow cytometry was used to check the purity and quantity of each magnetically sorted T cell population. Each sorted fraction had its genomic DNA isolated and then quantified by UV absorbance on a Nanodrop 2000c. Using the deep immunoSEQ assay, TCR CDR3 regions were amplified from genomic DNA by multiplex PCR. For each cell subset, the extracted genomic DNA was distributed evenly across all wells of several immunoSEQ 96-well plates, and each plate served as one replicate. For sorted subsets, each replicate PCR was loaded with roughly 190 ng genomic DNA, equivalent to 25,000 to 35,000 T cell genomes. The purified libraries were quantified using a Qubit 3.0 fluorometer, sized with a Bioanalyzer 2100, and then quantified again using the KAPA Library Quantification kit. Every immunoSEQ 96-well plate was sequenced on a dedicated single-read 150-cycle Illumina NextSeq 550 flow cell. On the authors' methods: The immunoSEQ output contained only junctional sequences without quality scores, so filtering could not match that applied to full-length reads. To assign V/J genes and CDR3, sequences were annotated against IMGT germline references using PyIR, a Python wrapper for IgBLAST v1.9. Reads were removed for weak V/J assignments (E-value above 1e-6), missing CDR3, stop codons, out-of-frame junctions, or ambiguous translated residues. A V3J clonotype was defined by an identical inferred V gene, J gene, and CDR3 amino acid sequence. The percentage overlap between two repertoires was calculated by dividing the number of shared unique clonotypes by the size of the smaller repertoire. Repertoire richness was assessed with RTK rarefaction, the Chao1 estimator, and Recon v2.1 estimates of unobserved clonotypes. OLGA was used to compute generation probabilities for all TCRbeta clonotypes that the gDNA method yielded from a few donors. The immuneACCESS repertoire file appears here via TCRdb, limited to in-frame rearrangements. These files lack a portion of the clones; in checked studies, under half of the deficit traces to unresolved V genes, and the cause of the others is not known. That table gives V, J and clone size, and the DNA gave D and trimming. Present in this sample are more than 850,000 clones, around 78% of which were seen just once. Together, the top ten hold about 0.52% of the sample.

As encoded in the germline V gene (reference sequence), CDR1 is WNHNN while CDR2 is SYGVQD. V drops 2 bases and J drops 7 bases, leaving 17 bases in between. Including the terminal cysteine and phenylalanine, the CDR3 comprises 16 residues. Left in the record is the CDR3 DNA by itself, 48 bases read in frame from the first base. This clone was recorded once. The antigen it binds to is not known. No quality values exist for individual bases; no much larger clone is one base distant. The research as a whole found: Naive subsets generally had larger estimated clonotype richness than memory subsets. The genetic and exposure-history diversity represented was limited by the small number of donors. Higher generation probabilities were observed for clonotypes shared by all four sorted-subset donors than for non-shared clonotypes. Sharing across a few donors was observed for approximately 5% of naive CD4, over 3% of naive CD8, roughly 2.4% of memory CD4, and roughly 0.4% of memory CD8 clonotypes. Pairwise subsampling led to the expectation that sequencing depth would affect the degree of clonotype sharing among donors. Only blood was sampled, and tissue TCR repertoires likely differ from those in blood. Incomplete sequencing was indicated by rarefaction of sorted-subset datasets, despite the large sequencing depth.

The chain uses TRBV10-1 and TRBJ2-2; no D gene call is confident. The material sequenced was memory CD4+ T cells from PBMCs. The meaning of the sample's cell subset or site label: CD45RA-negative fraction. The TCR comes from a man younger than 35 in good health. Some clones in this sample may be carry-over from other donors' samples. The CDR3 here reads CASSETPRLGGGELFF. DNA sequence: TGCGCCAGCAGTGAGACCCCCCGGCTGGGCGGCGGGGAGCTGTTTTTT.